This TCR beta chain was documented in a study of Graves' ophthalmopathy and Graves' hyperthyroidism. This clonotype showed up just a few times. Its specificity is unknown. The CDR3 totals 13 residues. V gave up 10 bases and J gave up 3 bases, with 15 bases separating them. CDR1 is MNHNS, CDR2 SASEGT, per germline. Broader study findings: Progression of ophthalmopathy was predicted by the model with 60% to 71% sensitivity and under 75% specificity. Ophthalmopathy versus stable hyperthyroidism: 13-signature model gave under 90% sensitivity, 75% to 83% specificity.

RNA transcripts provided the template for amplifying TCR beta CDR3 regions. The authors performed first-round RT-PCR with HTBI primers and then a second-round multiplex PCR. TCRdb re-analysed the multiplex PCR reads in MiXCR, keeping a single row per CDR3 protein. The sample includes roughly 160,000 distinct CDR3 sequences, under 40% of them seen just once. Excluded: other autoimmune disease, uncontrolled infection, pregnancy or lactation. From fresh peripheral blood, around 10 ml in volume, the PBMCs were obtained. The specimen was peripheral blood. This TCR was recovered from a woman in her 40s with Graves' ophthalmopathy. The chain links TRBV6-1 to TRBJ1-1, with D possibly TRBD1 on 6 matching bases. The CDR3 is CATIDRPHTEAFF. CDR3 bases: TGTGCCACTATCGACAGGCCACACACTGAAGCTTTCTTT.